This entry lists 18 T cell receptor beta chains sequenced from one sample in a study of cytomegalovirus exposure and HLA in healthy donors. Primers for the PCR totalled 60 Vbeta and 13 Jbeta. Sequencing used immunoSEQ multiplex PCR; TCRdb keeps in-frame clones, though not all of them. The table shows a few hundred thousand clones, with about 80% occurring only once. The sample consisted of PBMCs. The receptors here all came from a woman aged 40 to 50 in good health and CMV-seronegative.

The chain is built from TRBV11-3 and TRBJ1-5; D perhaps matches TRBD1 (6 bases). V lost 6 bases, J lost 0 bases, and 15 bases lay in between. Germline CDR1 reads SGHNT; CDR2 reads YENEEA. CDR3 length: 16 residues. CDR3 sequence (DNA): TGTGCCAGCAGGGGGGGGGCCCCTTATAGCAATCAGCCCCAGCATTTT. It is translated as CASRGGAPYSNQPQHF.

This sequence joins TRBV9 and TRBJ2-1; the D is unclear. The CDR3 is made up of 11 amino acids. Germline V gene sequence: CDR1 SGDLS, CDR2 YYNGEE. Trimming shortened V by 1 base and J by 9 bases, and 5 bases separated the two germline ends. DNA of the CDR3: TGTGCCAGCAGCGTAAACGGTGAGCAGTTCTTC. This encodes CASSVNGEQFF.

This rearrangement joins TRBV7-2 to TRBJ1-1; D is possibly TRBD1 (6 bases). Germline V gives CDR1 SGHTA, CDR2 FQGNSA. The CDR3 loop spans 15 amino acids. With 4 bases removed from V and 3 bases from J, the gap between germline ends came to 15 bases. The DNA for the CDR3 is TGTGCCAGCAGCTCAACTTACAGGGTTGACACTGAAGCTTTCTTT. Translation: CASSSTYRVDTEAFF. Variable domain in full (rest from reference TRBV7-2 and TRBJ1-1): GAGVSQSPSNKVTEKGKDVELRCDPISGHTALYWYRQSLGQGLEFLIYFQGNSAPDKSGLPSDRFSAERTGGSVSTLTIQRTQQEDSAVYLCASSSTYRVDTEAFFGQGTRLTVV.

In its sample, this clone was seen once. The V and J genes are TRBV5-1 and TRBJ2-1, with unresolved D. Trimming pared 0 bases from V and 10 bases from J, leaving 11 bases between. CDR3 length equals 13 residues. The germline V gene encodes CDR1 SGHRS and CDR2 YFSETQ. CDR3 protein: CASSLGPAKEQFF. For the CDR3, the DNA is TGCGCCAGCAGCTTGGGGCCCGCAAAGGAGCAGTTCTTC.

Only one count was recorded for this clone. CDR3 bases: TGTGCCAGCAGTTACTCTGGAGGGGCGGGAGATACGCAGTATTTT. Amino acids: CASSYSGGAGDTQYF. The chain couples TRBV6-5 to TRBJ2-3, with TRBD2 as a possible D gene (6 bases). Germline V gene data show CDR1 as MNHEY and CDR2 as SVGAGI. The ends were cut back, 0 bases at V and 5 bases at J, with 12 bases in the middle. This CDR3 comprises 15 residues.

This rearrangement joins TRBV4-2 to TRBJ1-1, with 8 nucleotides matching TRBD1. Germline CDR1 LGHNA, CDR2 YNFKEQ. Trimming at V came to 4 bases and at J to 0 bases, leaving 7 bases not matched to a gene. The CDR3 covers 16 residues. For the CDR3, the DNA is TGTGCCAGCAGCCCAGGGACAGGCGAAATGAACACTGAAGCTTTCTTT. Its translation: CASSPGTGEMNTEAFF.

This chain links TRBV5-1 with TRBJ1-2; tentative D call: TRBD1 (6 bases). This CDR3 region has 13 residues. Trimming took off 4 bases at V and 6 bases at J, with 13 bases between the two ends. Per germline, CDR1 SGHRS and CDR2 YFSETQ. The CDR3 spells CASSDRDIDGYTF. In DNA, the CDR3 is TGCGCCAGCAGCGACCGGGACATCGATGGCTACACCTTC. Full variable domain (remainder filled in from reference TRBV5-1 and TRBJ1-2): KAGVTQTPRYLIKTRGQQVTLSCSPISGHRSVSWYQQTPGQGLQFLFEYFSETQRNKGNFPGRFSGRQFSNSRSEMNVSTLELGDSALYLCASSDRDIDGYTFGSGTRLTVV.

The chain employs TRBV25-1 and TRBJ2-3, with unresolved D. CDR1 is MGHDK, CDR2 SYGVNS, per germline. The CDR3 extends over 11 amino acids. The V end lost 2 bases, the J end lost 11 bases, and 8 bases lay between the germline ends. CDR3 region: CASSEVARQYF. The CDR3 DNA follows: TGTGCCAGCAGTGAAGTGGCTAGGCAGTATTTT.

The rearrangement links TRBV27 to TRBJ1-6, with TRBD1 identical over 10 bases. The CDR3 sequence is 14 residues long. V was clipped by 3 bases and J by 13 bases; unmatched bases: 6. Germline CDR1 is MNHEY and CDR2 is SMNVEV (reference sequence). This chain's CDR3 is CASSFMGTGAPLHF. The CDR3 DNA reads TGTGCCAGCAGTTTTATGGGGACAGGGGCGCCCCTCCACTTT.

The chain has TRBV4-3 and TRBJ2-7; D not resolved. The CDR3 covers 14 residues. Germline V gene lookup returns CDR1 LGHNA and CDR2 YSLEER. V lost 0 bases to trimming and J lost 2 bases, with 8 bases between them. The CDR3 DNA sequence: TGCGCCAGCAGCCAAGATCCCAGGACCTACGAGCAGTACTTC. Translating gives CASSQDPRTYEQYF.

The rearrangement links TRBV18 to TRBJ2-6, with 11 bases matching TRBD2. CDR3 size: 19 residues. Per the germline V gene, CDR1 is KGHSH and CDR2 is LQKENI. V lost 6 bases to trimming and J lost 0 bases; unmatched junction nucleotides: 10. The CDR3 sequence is CASSLLAGGQFSGANVLTF. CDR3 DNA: TGTGCCAGCTCTCTTCTAGCGGGGGGCCAATTCTCTGGGGCCAACGTCCTGACTTTC.

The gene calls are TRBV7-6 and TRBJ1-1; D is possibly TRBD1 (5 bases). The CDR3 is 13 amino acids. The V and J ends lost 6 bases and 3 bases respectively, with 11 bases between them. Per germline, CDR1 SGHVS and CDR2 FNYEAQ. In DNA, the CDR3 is TGTGCCAGCAGTCGCCGGGGGTACACTGAAGCTTTCTTT. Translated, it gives CASSRRGYTEAFF.

The CDR3 sequence is CASSQDGGVFGPYGYTF. The DNA for the CDR3 is TGCGCCAGCAGCCAAGATGGGGGGGTCTTCGGTCCCTATGGCTACACCTTC. The genes are TRBV4-3 and TRBJ1-2; a weak D match, TRBD1 (5 bases). The germline V gene has CDR1 LGHNA and CDR2 YSLEER. The CDR3 totals 17 residues. V was pared by 0 bases and J by 4 bases, with 18 bases between.

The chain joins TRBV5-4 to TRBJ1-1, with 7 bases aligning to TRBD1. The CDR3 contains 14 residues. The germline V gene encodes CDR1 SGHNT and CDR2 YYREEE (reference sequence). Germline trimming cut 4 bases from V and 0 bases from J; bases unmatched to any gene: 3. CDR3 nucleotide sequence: TGTGCCAGCAGCCAAGGGGGCATGAACACTGAAGCTTTCTTT. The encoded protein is CASSQGGMNTEAFF.

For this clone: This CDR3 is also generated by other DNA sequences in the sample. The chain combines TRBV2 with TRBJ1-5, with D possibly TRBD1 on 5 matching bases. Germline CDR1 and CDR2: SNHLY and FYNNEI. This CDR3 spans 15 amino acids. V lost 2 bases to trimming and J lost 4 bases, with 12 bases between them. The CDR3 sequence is CASSERGGGNQPQHF. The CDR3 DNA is TGTGCCAGCAGTGAACGGGGCGGGGGAAATCAGCCCCAGCATTTT.

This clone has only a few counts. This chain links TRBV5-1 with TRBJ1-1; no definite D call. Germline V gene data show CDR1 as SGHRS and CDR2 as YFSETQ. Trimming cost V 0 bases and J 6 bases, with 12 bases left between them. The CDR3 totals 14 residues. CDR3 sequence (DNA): TGCGCCAGCAGCTTGGTAGAGGGCCAATCTGAAGCTTTCTTT. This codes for CASSLVEGQSEAFF.

This CDR3 reads CASSRRGGGTEAFF. In nucleotides, the CDR3 is TGTGCCAGCAGCCGGCGGGGGGGAGGCACTGAAGCTTTCTTT. The chain joins TRBV14 to TRBJ1-1, with D possibly TRBD1 on 5 matching bases. This CDR3 has 14 residues. CDR1 SGHDN and CDR2 FVKESK come from the germline V gene. V was trimmed by 4 bases and J by 4 bases, leaving 13 bases between them. Supplemented by reference TRBV14 and TRBJ1-1, the full variable domain reads EAGVTQFPSHSVIEKGQTVTLRCDPISGHDNLYWYRRVMGKEIKFLLHFVKESKQDESGMPNNRFLAERTGGTYSTLKVQPAELEDSGVYFCASSRRGGGTEAFFGQGTRLTVV.

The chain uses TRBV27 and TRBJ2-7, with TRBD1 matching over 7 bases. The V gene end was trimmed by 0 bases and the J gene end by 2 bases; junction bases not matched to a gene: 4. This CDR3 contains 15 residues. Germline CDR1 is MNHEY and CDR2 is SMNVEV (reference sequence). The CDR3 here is CASSLSTGSTYEQYF. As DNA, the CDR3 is TGTGCCAGCAGTTTATCGACAGGGTCTACCTACGAGCAGTACTTC.